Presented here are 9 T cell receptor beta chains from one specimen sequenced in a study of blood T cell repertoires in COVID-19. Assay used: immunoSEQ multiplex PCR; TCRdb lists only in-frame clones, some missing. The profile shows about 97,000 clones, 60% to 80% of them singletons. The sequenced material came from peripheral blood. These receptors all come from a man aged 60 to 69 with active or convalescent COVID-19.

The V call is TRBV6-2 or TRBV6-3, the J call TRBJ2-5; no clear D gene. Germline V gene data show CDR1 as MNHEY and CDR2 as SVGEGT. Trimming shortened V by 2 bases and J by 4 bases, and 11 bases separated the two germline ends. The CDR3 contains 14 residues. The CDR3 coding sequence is TGTGCCAGCAGTTACCAATGGGCTCTAGAGACCCAGTACTTC. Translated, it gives CASSYQWALETQYF.

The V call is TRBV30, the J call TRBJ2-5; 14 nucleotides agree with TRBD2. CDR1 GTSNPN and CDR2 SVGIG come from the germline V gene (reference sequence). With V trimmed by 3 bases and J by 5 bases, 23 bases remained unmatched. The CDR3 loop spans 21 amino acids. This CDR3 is CAWSPITSGTSGRRGVETQYF. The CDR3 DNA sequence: TGTGCCTGGAGCCCCATAACCTCCGGGACTAGCGGGAGAAGGGGCGTGGAGACCCAGTACTTC.

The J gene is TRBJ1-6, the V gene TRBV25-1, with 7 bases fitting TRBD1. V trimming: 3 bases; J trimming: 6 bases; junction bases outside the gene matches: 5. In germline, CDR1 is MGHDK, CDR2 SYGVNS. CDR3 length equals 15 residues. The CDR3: CASSDTQGFNSPLHF. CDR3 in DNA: TGTGCCAGCAGTGATACACAGGGGTTTAATTCACCCCTCCACTTT.

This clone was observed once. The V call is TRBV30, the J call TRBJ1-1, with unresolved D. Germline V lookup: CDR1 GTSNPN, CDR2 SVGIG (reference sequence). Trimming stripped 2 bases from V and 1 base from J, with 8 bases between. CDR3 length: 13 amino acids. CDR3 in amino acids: CAWSKWPNTEAFF. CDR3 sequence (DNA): TGTGCCTGGAGTAAATGGCCGAACACTGAAGCTTTCTTT.

CDR3 amino acids: CASSIMERDYNEQFF. CDR3 DNA sequence: TGTGCCAGCAGCATCATGGAGCGGGACTACAATGAGCAGTTCTTC. The chain has TRBV5-4 and TRBJ2-1, with 7 bases that match TRBD2. Germline CDR1 is SGHNT and CDR2 is YYREEE (reference sequence). The CDR3 contains 15 residues. J gave up 3 bases and V 4 bases, and 7 bases lay outside the gene matches.

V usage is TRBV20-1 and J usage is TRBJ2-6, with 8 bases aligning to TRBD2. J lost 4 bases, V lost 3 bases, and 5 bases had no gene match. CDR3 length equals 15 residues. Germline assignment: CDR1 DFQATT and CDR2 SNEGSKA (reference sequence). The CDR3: CSASRGGPGANVLTF. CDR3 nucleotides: TGCAGTGCTAGTCGGGGGGGGCCGGGGGCCAACGTCCTGACTTTC.

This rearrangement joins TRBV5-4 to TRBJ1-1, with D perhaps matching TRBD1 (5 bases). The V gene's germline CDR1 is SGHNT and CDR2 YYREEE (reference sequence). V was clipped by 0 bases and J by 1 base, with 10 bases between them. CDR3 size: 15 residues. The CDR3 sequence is CASSLGGPGNTEAFF. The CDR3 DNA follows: TGTGCCAGCAGCTTGGGGGGCCCCGGGAACACTGAAGCTTTCTTT.

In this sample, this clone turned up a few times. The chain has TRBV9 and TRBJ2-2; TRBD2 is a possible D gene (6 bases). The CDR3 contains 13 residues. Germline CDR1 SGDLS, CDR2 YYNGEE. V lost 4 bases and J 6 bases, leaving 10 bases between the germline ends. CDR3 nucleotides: TGTGCCAGCAGCCTTAGGGACTCCGGGGAGCTGTTTTTT. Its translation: CASSLRDSGELFF. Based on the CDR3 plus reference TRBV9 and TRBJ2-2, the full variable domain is DSGVTQTPKHLITATGQRVTLRCSPRSGDLSVYWYQQSLDQGLQFLIQYYNGEERAKGNILERFSAQQFPDLHSELNLSSLELGDSALYFCASSLRDSGELFFGEGSRLTVL.

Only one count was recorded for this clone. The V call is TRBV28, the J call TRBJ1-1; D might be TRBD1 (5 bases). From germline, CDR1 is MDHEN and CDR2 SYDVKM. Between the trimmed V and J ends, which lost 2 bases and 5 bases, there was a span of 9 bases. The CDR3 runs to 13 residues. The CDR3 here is CASSLRAGTEAFF. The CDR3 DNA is TGTGCCAGCAGTTTAAGGGCAGGGACTGAAGCTTTCTTT.